The clone carrying this T cell receptor (beta chain) occurred once. Its antigen is not identified. The sample belongs to a study of OX40 agonist ivuxolimab in advanced cancers. Turning to the study itself: Dose-escalation cases comprised hepatocellular carcinoma, melanoma, renal cell or head and neck cancer. Notes on the study in general: In the 0.1 to 3.0 mg/kg range, CD4+ and CD8+ blood T cells had expanded clonally by week 6. There were, on average, more expanded clones in CD8+ T cells than in CD4+.

Only in-frame clones appear in the TCRdb table, and some are missing; sequencing was by immunoSEQ multiplex PCR. The sample gives fewer than 90,000 clones, 65% to 90% of which show up once; roughly 3.1% is in the top ten. CDR3 length: 16 amino acids. V dropped 3 bases and J dropped 6; count of bases not matched to a gene: 9. Germline V gives CDR1 GTSNPN, CDR2 SVGIG (reference sequence). The source was CD4+ or CD8+ T cells sorted from blood, collected in a trial of the OX40 agonist ivuxolimab. The TCR originated in an adult with an advanced solid tumor such as melanoma, head and neck, liver or kidney cancer. The chain employs TRBV30 and TRBJ2-1, with 12 bases aligning to TRBD2. The CDR3 region is CAWSPVGTSGSNEQFF. Here the CDR3 DNA reads TGTGCCTGGAGCCCGGTGGGGACTAGCGGGTCCAATGAGCAGTTCTTC.